This TCR beta chain comes out of a study of shared clonotypes between healthy human individuals. Findings and limits, study-wide: Large depth notwithstanding, sorted-subset sequencing proved incomplete by rarefaction.

V lost 3 bases to trimming and J lost 3 bases; unmatched junction nucleotides: 6. CDR1 SNHLY and CDR2 FYNNEI come from the germline V gene. This CDR3 spans 15 amino acids. Naive CD8 cells were CD45RO-negative, positively selected for CCR7, excluding terminally differentiated effector memory CD45RA+ cells. On this clone: Its cognate antigen is unknown.

Sequencing was performed with immunoSEQ multiplex PCR; in TCRdb, only in-frame clones are kept and a portion is missing. Of around 550,000 clones listed, 90% to 95% were seen once; the top ten hold approximately 0.12%. The chain has TRBV2 and TRBJ1-1, with TRBD1 matching over 8 bases. The sequencing input was naive CD8+ T cells sorted from blood. This clonotype was sampled from a woman aged 30 to 39 in good health. The CDR3 region has the DNA TGTGCCAGCAGTGACCCCGCAGGGGGCTACACTGAAGCTTTCTTT. Protein sequence: CASSDPAGGYTEAFF.